This record looks at one T cell receptor beta chain sequence and its context. This clonotype appeared a few times. Its antigen is still unknown. No per-base quality is available; no much larger clone lies one base away. The germline V gene sets CDR1 to KGHDR and CDR2 to SFDVKD. The CDR3 numbers 14 residues from cysteine through phenylalanine. Just CDR3 DNA is preserved here, 42 bases in frame from base 1. V and J lose 3 bases and 4 bases, and a span of 10 bases separates them. This entry comes from a study of T cells after yellow fever vaccination (dated by TCRdb to the late 2010s). Regarding the complete study: The SMART-Seq v4 Ultra Low Input RNA kit was used to prepare libraries from fractions with low cell numbers. Bulk PBMC replicates and cell subsets were isolated from blood drawn at multiple timepoints before and after both primary and secondary immunization. To follow T-cell clones before and after both primary and booster YFV17D yellow fever vaccination, bulk TCR alpha and beta repertoires underwent longitudinal sequencing. Two healthy male donors, one aged 18 to 30 and one aged 30 to 40 years, were included in the cohort. Study-level results and caveats: Computational filtering was required because FACS-sorted repertoires could contain abundant contaminating clonotypes from the bulk population. The study included only two donors, which limits how far the findings can be generalized. The secondary T-cell response was weaker than the primary response but faster, peaking on day 5 instead of day 15. After the booster, most of the clones that had expanded following primary vaccination were detected again (approximately 96% of CD4 and around 90% of CD8), which suggests that memory was broadly maintained. A small fraction of clonotypes appeared in both the CD4 and CD8 compartments, likely as a result of convergent recombination.

TCR cDNA was synthesized by 5'RACE template switching, through which a universal primer site and unique molecular identifiers were introduced. Priming of cDNA synthesis was performed from both the TCR alpha and TCR beta constant segments. Two PCR steps were used to amplify libraries, with sample barcodes and sequencing adapters being added in the second step. Libraries were sequenced on Illumina HiSeq 2500 (2x100 bp) or NovaSeq (2x150 bp). As for the authors' bioinformatics: Demultiplexing of reads and collapsing into UMI consensus sequences were performed with MIGEC, and V(D)J alignment was carried out with MiXCR. Vaccine-responding clonotypes were identified with edgeR using replicate PBMC samples, with FDR below 0.01 and a log2 fold change above 5 up to day 15 being required. Each bulk clonotype was labeled CD4 or CD8 based on which sequenced repertoire, CD4 or CD8, contained the clonotype at higher abundance. TCRdb reworked the public reads: Q25 trimming with fastp, MiXCR clone assembly, productive beta chains retained. A single entry per CDR3 protein holds the most common genes and DNA from its merged rows. Clone size and V and J calls follow TCRdb, not the original study. The sample profile shows around 300,000 distinct CDR3 sequences; around 13% of them were found once. Clones ranked in the top ten supply less than 0.55% of the sample.

Sample treatment or condition, as interpreted from the label and publication: live attenuated yellow fever vaccine strain. A standard Ficoll-Paque protocol was used to isolate PBMCs from peripheral blood. Dynabeads CD4 and CD8 positive selection kits were used to isolate the CD4 and CD8 T-cell fractions. TriZol was used to extract RNA from bulk PBMCs, CD4 and CD8 fractions, and dextramer-positive and dextramer-negative fractions. This specimen was CD4+ T cells sorted from PBMCs, taken 45 days after the yellow fever booster vaccination. The origin of this receptor is a man younger than 45 who received the YFV17D yellow fever vaccine. The rearranged chain carries TRBV24-1 and TRBJ2-3, with no reliable assignment of the D segment. The CDR3 protein sequence reads: CATSDVGASDTQYF. The nucleotide sequence reads as follows: TGTGCCACCAGTGATGTAGGAGCCTCAGATACGCAGTATTTT.